This entry describes one T cell receptor beta chain. The entry originates in a study of cytomegalovirus exposure and HLA in healthy donors. In germline, CDR1 is MNHEY, CDR2 SMNVEV (reference sequence). This CDR3 region has 13 residues. V was shortened by 8 bases and J by 2 bases, with 13 bases between the two germline ends. The repertoire was sequenced with immunoSEQ multiplex PCR; TCRdb's copy has only in-frame clones and lacks some. This sample has 90,000 to 120,000 clones, with around 95% found just once. The chain employs TRBV27 and TRBJ2-7; D is possibly TRBD2 (5 bases). What was sequenced was PBMCs. This clonotype was obtained from a woman aged 18-29 years in good health and CMV-seronegative. The CDR3 nucleotides are TGTGCCAGCGCAACGACCGGGACCTACGAGCAGTACTTC. It encodes CASATTGTYEQYF.